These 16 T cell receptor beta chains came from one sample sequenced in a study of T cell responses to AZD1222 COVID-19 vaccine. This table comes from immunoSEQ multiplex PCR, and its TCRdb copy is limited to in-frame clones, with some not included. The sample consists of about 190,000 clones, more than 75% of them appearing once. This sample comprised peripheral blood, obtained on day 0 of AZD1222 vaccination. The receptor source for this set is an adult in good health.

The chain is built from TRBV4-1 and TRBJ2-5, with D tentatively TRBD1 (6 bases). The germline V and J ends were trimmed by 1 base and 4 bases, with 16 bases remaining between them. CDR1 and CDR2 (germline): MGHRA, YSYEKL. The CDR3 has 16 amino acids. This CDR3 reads CASSQVHVGAVETQYF. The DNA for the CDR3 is TGCGCCAGCAGCCAAGTACATGTGGGGGCAGTAGAGACCCAGTACTTC.

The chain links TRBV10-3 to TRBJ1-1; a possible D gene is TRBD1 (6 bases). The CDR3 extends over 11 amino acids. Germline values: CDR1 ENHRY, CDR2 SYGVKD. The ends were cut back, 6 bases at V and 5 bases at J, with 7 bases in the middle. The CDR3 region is CAISTGTEAFF. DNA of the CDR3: TGTGCCATCAGCACAGGGACTGAAGCTTTCTTT.

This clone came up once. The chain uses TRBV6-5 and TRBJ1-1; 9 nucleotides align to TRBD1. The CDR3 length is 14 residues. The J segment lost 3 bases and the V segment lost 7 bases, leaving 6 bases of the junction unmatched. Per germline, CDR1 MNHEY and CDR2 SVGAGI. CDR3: CASKNRGPDTEAFF. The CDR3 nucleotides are TGTGCCAGCAAGAACAGGGGGCCGGACACTGAAGCTTTCTTT.

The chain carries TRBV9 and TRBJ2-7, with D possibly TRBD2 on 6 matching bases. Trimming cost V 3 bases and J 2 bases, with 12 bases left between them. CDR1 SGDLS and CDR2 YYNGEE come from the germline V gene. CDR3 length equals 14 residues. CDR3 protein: CASSEGTGTYEQYF. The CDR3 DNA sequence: TGTGCCAGCAGCGAGGGGACTGGGACCTACGAGCAGTACTTC.

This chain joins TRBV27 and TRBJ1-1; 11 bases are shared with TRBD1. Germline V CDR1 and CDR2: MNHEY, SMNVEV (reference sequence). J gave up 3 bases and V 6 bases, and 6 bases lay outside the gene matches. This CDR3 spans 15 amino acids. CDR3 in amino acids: CASSTPGQGDTEAFF. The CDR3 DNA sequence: TGTGCCAGCAGCACTCCGGGACAGGGGGACACTGAAGCTTTCTTT.

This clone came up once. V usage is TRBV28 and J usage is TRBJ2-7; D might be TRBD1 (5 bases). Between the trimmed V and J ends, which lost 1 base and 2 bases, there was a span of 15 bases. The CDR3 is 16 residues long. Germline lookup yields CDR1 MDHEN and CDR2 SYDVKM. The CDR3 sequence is CASSLLGDRFTYEQYF. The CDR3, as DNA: TGTGCCAGCAGTTTATTAGGGGATCGGTTCACCTACGAGCAGTACTTC.

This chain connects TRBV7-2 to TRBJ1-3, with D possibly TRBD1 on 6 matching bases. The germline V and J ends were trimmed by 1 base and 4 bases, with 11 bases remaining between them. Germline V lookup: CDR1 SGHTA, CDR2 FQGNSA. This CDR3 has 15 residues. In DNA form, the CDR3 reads TGTGCCAGCAGCTTAGGTACAGGGTTCGGAAACACCATATATTTT. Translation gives CASSLGTGFGNTIYF.

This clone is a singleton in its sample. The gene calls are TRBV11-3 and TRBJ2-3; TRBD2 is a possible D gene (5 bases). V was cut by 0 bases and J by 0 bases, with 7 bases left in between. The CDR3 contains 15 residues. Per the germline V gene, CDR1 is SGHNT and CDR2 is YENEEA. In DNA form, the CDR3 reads TGTGCCAGCAGCTTAGACAGGACTAGCACAGATACGCAGTATTTT. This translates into CASSLDRTSTDTQYF. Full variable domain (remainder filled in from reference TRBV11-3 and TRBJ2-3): EAGVVQSPRYKIIEKKQPVAFWCNPISGHNTLYWYLQNLGQGPELLIRYENEEAVDDSQLPKDRFSAERLKGVDSTLKIQPAELGDSAVYLCASSLDRTSTDTQYFGPGTRLTVL.

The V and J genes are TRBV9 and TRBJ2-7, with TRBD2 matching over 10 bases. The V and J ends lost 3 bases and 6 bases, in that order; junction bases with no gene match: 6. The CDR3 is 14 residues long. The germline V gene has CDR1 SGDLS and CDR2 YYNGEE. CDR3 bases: TGTGCCAGCAGCGCTAGCGGGAGTCTATCCGAGCAGTACTTC. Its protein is CASSASGSLSEQYF.

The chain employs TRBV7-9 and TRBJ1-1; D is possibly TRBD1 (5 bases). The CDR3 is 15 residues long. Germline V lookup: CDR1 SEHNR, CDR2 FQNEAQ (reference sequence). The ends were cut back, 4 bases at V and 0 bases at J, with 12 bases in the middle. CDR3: CASSSPTAVNTEAFF. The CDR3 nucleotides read TGTGCCAGCAGCTCGCCGACAGCCGTGAACACTGAAGCTTTCTTT. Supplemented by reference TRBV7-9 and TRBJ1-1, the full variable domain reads DTGVSQNPRHKITKRGQNVTFRCDPISEHNRLYWYRQTLGQGPEFLTYFQNEAQLEKSRLLSDRFSAERPKGSFSTLEIQRTEQGDSAMYLCASSSPTAVNTEAFFGQGTRLTVV.

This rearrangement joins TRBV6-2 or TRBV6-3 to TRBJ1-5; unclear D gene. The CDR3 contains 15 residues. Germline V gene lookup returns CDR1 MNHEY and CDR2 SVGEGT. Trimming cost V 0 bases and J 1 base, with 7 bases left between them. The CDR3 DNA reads TGTGCCAGCAGTTACTCGGGTCGAAGCAATCAGCCCCAGCATTTT. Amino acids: CASSYSGRSNQPQHF.

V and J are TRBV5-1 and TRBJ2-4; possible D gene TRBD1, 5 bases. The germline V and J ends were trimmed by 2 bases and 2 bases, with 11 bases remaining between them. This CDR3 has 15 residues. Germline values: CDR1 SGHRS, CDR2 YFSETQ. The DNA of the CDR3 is TGCGCCAGCAGCTTTGGCAGGGTGTCCAAAAACATTCAGTACTTC. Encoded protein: CASSFGRVSKNIQYF.

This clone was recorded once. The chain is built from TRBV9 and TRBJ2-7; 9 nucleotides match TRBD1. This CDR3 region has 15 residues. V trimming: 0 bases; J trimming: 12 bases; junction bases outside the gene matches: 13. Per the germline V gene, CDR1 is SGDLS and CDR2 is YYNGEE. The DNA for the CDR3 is TGTGCCAGCAGCGTAGCGAGGATGGGACAGGGCGAAGGGTACTTC. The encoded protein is CASSVARMGQGEGYF.

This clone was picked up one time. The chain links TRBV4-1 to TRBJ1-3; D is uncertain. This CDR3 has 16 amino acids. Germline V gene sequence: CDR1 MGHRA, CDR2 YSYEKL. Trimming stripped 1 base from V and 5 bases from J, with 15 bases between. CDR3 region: CASSQGTAALRNTIYF. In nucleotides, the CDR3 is TGCGCCAGCAGCCAAGGGACGGCCGCTCTAAGAAACACCATATATTTT.

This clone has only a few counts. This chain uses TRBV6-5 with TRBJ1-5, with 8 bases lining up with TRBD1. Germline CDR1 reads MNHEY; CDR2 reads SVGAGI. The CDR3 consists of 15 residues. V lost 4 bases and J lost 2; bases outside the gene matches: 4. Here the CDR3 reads CASSLDRVGNQPQHF. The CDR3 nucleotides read TGTGCCAGCAGTTTGGACAGGGTGGGCAATCAGCCCCAGCATTTT.

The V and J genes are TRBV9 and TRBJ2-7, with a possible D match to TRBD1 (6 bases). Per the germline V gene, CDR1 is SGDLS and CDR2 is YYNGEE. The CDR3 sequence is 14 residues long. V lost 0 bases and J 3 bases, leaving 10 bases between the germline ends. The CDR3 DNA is TGTGCCAGCAGCGTAGGTGGGGGCTTCTACGAGCAGTACTTC. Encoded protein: CASSVGGGFYEQYF.